Below, 29 T cell receptor beta chains from the same sample are listed, as sequenced in a study of radiation and T cells in renal cell carcinoma. Treatment reported: treatment-naive control, cytoreductive nephrectomy. Sequenced by immunoSEQ multiplex PCR; TCRdb stores in-frame clones only, minus some. This sample has about 15,000 clones; roughly 56% occur once, and the top ten carry about 11%. Sequences were derived from tumor tissue, sampled from a patient whose treatment was nephrectomy without radiotherapy. These TCRs come from a man aged 45 to 65 with renal cell carcinoma.

The chain carries TRBV4-1 and TRBJ2-7, with D perhaps TRBD1 (5 bases). The germline V gene encodes CDR1 MGHRA and CDR2 YSYEKL. The CDR3 totals 13 residues. Trimming stripped 3 bases from V and 4 bases from J, with 10 bases between. CDR3 bases: TGCGCCAGCAGCCAGTCCGACAGTTACGAGCAGTACTTC. Translation: CASSQSDSYEQYF.

This chain joins TRBV15 and TRBJ2-7, with 10 bases matching TRBD1. The CDR3 is made up of 16 amino acids. Germline V CDR1 and CDR2: LNHNV, YYDKDF (reference sequence). J gave up 1 base and V 8 bases, and 11 bases lay outside the gene matches. The chain's CDR3 is CATEKTGTGESYEQYF. In nucleotides, the CDR3 is TGTGCCACCGAAAAGACCGGGACAGGGGAGTCCTACGAGCAGTACTTC.

V is TRBV10-3 and J is TRBJ1-1; no clear D gene. This CDR3 is built from 14 residues. Looked up from germline, CDR1 is ENHRY and CDR2 is SYGVKD. Trimming shortened V by 5 bases and J by 0 bases, and 10 bases separated the two germline ends. The CDR3: CAISYGSLNTEAFF. The CDR3 DNA follows: TGTGCCATCAGTTACGGGAGTTTGAACACTGAAGCTTTCTTT.

The rearrangement links TRBV27 to TRBJ2-7; 9 positions match TRBD1. This CDR3 is built from 15 residues. The V gene end was trimmed by 4 bases and the J gene end by 7 bases; junction bases not matched to a gene: 11. The germline V gene has CDR1 MNHEY and CDR2 SMNVEV (reference sequence). For the CDR3, the DNA is TGTGCCAGCAGTTCTCCGGGACAGGGTTACTTGGAGCAGTACTTC. The encoded protein is CASSSPGQGYLEQYF.

The rearrangement joins TRBV18 to TRBJ2-3; D not resolved. Per the germline V gene, CDR1 is KGHSH and CDR2 is LQKENI. Trimming cost V 3 bases and J 2 bases, with 9 bases left between them. The CDR3 contains 14 residues. The CDR3 protein is CASSPRLVTDTQYF. As DNA, the CDR3 is TGTGCCAGCTCACCCCGACTTGTCACAGATACGCAGTATTTT.

V is TRBV6-6 and J is TRBJ1-2, with TRBD1 matching over 10 bases. The junction had 9 bases not matched to a gene; V was cut back by 6 bases and J by 8 bases. The CDR3 has 14 residues. CDR1 is MNHNY, CDR2 SVGAGI, per germline (reference sequence). CDR3 bases: TGTGCCAGCAGGGAGATCGGGACAGGGGAAGGCTACACCTTC. It yields the protein CASREIGTGEGYTF.

The J gene is TRBJ1-1, the V gene TRBV4-2, with D possibly TRBD1 on 6 matching bases. Germline-derived CDR1 and CDR2 are LGHNA and YNFKEQ. V lost 4 bases and J 6 bases, leaving 24 bases between the germline ends. The CDR3 loop spans 17 amino acids. CDR3 nucleotide sequence: TGTGCCAGCAGCCGCCGCCCTTTGGGGGCGGGGGGCGCTGAAGCTTTCTTT. Translated, it gives CASSRRPLGAGGAEAFF.

The chain uses TRBV15 and TRBJ2-1; TRBD1 matches at 8 bases. The V segment lost 3 bases and the J segment 3 bases; nucleotides outside the gene matches: 7. This CDR3 has 16 amino acids. Germline lookup yields CDR1 LNHNV and CDR2 YYDKDF (reference sequence). The CDR3 here is CATSSPGTGRYNEQFF. The CDR3 coding sequence is TGTGCCACCAGCAGTCCCGGGACAGGTCGCTACAATGAGCAGTTCTTC. Filled out from reference TRBV15 and TRBJ2-1, the complete variable domain reads DAMVIQNPRYQVTQFGKPVTLSCSQTLNHNVMYWYQQKSSQAPKLLFHYYDKDFNNEADTPDNFQSRRPNTSFCFLDIRSPGLGDTAMYLCATSSPGTGRYNEQFFGPGTRLTVL.

The table lists this clone with a few counts. CDR3 residues: CASSPGVGEQFF. Here the CDR3 DNA reads TGTGCCAGCAGCCCAGGGGTCGGTGAGCAGTTCTTC. The V call is TRBV7-3, the J call TRBJ2-1; maybe TRBD1 (6 bases). CDR3 size: 12 residues. V was cut by 5 bases and J by 9 bases, with 11 bases left in between. The germline V gene has CDR1 SGHTA and CDR2 FQGTGA.

This clone came up a few times. The rearrangement uses TRBV14 and TRBJ2-3; no firm D call. The length of the CDR3 is 13 residues. CDR1 and CDR2 from the germline V gene are SGHDN and FVKESK. Deletions cut 4 bases from V and 2 bases from J, with 7 bases between. CDR3 residues: CASSRRLTDTQYF. The CDR3 DNA reads as TGTGCCAGCAGCCGTCGGCTCACAGATACGCAGTATTTT.

This chain links TRBV7-9 with TRBJ2-7, with 7 bases that match TRBD1. CDR1 is SEHNR, CDR2 FQNEAQ, per germline (reference sequence). This CDR3 has 12 amino acids. Losses at the gene ends were 3 bases for V and 5 bases for J; bases not matched to a gene: 1. The CDR3 DNA reads as TGTGCCAGCAGCTTGACAGGGAACGAGCAGTACTTC. Protein: CASSLTGNEQYF.

This chain links TRBV7-6 with TRBJ2-7; D ambiguous. V was clipped by 5 bases and J by 4 bases, with 9 bases between them. The CDR3 extends over 12 amino acids. The germline V gene has CDR1 SGHVS and CDR2 FNYEAQ. CDR3 region: CASSGQTYEQYF. The CDR3, as DNA: TGTGCCAGCAGCGGGCAGACTTACGAGCAGTACTTC.

The chain recombines TRBV19 with TRBJ2-3, with D possibly matching TRBD2 (6 bases). The CDR3 has 14 amino acids. CDR1 LNHDA and CDR2 SQIVND come from the germline V gene (reference sequence). Trimming removed 8 bases from V and 7 bases from J, with 19 bases in between. The chain's CDR3 is CASGEATGLNTQYF. The CDR3 coding sequence is TGTGCCAGTGGGGAGGCCACTGGGCTGAATACGCAGTATTTT.

This rearrangement joins TRBV18 to TRBJ2-7; weak D call: TRBD1 (5 bases). From germline, CDR1 is KGHSH and CDR2 LQKENI. V was shortened by 3 bases and J by 0 bases, with 6 bases between the two germline ends. CDR3 length equals 13 residues. The CDR3 sequence is CASSPTASYEQYF. CDR3 nucleotides: TGTGCCAGCTCACCGACAGCCTCCTACGAGCAGTACTTC.

The rearrangement links TRBV2 to TRBJ2-5; D call uncertain. This CDR3 is built from 14 residues. Trimming stripped 4 bases from V and 5 bases from J, with 14 bases between. CDR1 is SNHLY, CDR2 FYNNEI, per germline. The CDR3: CASSVNTLGETQYF. The CDR3 coding sequence is TGTGCCAGCAGTGTTAACACCCTCGGGGAGACCCAGTACTTC.

The CDR3 sequence is CASSEREGFDYTF. The CDR3 DNA follows: TGTGCCAGCAGCGAAAGGGAGGGGTTCGACTACACCTTC. The V call is TRBV6-5, the J call TRBJ1-2; possibly TRBD1 for D (5 bases). Deletions cut 6 bases from V and 10 bases from J, with 18 bases between. CDR1 is MNHEY and CDR2 is SVGAGI in the germline V gene. The CDR3 contains 13 residues.

This chain connects TRBV7-6 to TRBJ2-3; TRBD2 aligns across 10 bases. V was clipped by 1 base and J by 7 bases; unmatched bases: 14. The germline gives CDR1 SGHVS, CDR2 FNYEAQ. The CDR3 runs to 18 residues. The CDR3 sequence is CASSLVPSGGAERNTQYF. The CDR3 nucleotides read TGTGCCAGCAGCTTAGTACCTAGCGGGGGCGCCGAACGAAATACGCAGTATTTT.

This clone was picked up a small number of times. The chain employs TRBV6-1 and TRBJ2-2; TRBD1 matches at 7 bases. Per the germline V gene, CDR1 is MNHNS and CDR2 is SASEGT. The length of the CDR3 is 14 residues. V shed 4 bases, J shed 3 bases, and the junction held 2 bases outside the gene matches. The CDR3 reads CASSVGQYTGELFF. The CDR3 DNA sequence: TGTGCCAGCAGTGTGGGACAGTACACCGGGGAGCTGTTTTTT.

V and J are TRBV6-4 and TRBJ2-3; no reliable D call. Germline V gene lookup returns CDR1 MRHNA and CDR2 SNTAGT. The germline V and J ends were trimmed by 0 bases and 0 bases, with 7 bases remaining between them. The CDR3 length is 15 residues. The CDR3 region is CASSDSSSSTDTQYF. CDR3 DNA: TGTGCCAGCAGTGACTCTAGCAGTAGCACAGATACGCAGTATTTT.

The V and J genes are TRBV27 and TRBJ2-2; D is uncertain. CDR1 and CDR2 from the germline V gene are MNHEY and SMNVEV (reference sequence). This CDR3 contains 14 residues. Trimming cost V 6 bases and J 4 bases, with 12 bases left between them. The CDR3 loop is CASSLFSSTGELFF. Written as DNA, the CDR3 is TGTGCCAGCAGCCTGTTTAGCAGCACCGGGGAGCTGTTTTTT.

In nucleotides, the CDR3 is TGCGCCAGCAGTGAGTCGAACGCAGGGTCCTCACCCCTCCACTTT. The encoded protein is CASSESNAGSSPLHF. V usage is TRBV10-2 and J usage is TRBJ1-6; perhaps TRBD1 as D (5 bases). The CDR3 consists of 15 residues. The germline gives CDR1 WSHSY, CDR2 SAAADI. Trimming took 0 bases from V and 10 from J, leaving 13 bases between them.

This clone was recorded only once. The gene calls are TRBV7-9 and TRBJ2-7; possibly TRBD2 for D (6 bases). CDR1 is SEHNR and CDR2 is FQNEAQ in the germline V gene (reference sequence). This CDR3 has 14 residues. V gave up 2 bases and J gave up 6 bases, with 14 bases separating them. The CDR3 protein is CASSLRKGDSEQYF. CDR3 nucleotide sequence: TGTGCCAGCAGCTTAAGGAAAGGGGACTCCGAGCAGTACTTC.

V is TRBV28 and J is TRBJ2-7; 13 positions agree with TRBD2. V lost 11 bases and J lost 4; bases outside the gene matches: 11. Germline CDR1 MDHEN, CDR2 SYDVKM. CDR3 length equals 15 residues. The CDR3: CALIPTSGRDYEQYF. In DNA, the CDR3 is TGTGCCCTCATTCCCACTAGCGGGAGGGATTACGAGCAGTACTTC.

A few counts support this clone. The V gene is TRBV5-1, the J gene TRBJ1-1; D not certain. Germline CDR1 reads SGHRS; CDR2 reads YFSETQ. V was pared by 4 bases and J by 0 bases, with 19 bases between. The CDR3 is made up of 17 amino acids. CDR3 nucleotide sequence: TGCGCCAGCAGCCCCACATCGTCCCCGACCATGAACACTGAAGCTTTCTTT. Protein: CASSPTSSPTMNTEAFF.

The chain links TRBV10-1 to TRBJ2-1, with D possibly being TRBD1 (5 bases). V was trimmed by 1 base and J by 5 bases, leaving 9 bases between them. The CDR3 loop spans 14 amino acids. CDR1 is WNHNN, CDR2 SYGVQD, per germline (reference sequence). In nucleotides, the CDR3 is TGCGCCAGCAGTGAGTGGGGCGCTGACAATGAGCAGTTCTTC. The encoded protein is CASSEWGADNEQFF.

The rearrangement uses TRBV7-2 and TRBJ2-4; TRBD1 agrees at 8 bases. Germline V lookup: CDR1 SGHTA, CDR2 FQGNSA. The CDR3 is 15 residues long. Trimming removed 1 base from V and 3 bases from J; junction bases left unmatched: 2. CDR3 sequence reads: CASSLEGTGKNIQYF. The DNA of the CDR3 is TGTGCCAGCAGCTTAGAAGGGACAGGCAAAAACATTCAGTACTTC.

The chain couples TRBV7-2 to TRBJ2-7, with D perhaps TRBD1 (6 bases). This CDR3 comprises 12 residues. Germline V gene sequence: CDR1 SGHTA, CDR2 FQGNSA. V was pared by 4 bases and J by 4 bases, with 8 bases between. The CDR3 loop reads CASSSRGYEQYF. CDR3 nucleotide sequence: TGTGCCAGCAGCTCCAGGGGTTACGAGCAGTACTTC.

This rearrangement joins TRBV9 to TRBJ2-1; 12 positions match TRBD2. V lost 0 bases, J lost 12 bases, and 7 bases stayed unmatched. The CDR3 totals 15 residues. The germline gives CDR1 SGDLS, CDR2 YYNGEE. The CDR3 DNA is TGTGCCAGCAGCGTAGCTACTAGCGGGGGGTTAGGGCAGTTCTTC. This codes for CASSVATSGGLGQFF. Using reference TRBV9 and TRBJ2-1 for the parts outside the CDR3, the full variable domain is DSGVTQTPKHLITATGQRVTLRCSPRSGDLSVYWYQQSLDQGLQFLIQYYNGEERAKGNILERFSAQQFPDLHSELNLSSLELGDSALYFCASSVATSGGLGQFFGPGTRLTVL.

The chain uses TRBV4-1 and TRBJ2-7; D unclear. The CDR3 runs 14 residues. The V end lost 0 bases, the J end lost 3 bases, and 9 bases lay between the germline ends. CDR1 MGHRA and CDR2 YSYEKL come from the germline V gene. CDR3 protein: CASSQDRVHYEQYF. In nucleotides, the CDR3 is TGCGCCAGCAGCCAAGATAGAGTACACTACGAGCAGTACTTC.